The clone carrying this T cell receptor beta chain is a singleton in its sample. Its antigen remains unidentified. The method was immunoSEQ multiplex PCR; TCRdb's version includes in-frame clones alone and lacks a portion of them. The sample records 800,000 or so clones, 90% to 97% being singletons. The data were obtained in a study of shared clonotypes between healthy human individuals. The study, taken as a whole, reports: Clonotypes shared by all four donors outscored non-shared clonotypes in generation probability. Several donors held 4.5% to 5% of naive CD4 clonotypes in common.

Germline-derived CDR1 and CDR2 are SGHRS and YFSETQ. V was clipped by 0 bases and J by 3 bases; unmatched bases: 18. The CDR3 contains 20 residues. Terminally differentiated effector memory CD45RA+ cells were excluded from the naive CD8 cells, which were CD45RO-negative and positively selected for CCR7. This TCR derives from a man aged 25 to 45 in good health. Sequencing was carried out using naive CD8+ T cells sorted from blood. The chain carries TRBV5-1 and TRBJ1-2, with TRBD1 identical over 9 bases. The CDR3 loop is CASSLEGLGQGRYLDYGYTF. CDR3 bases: TGCGCCAGCAGCTTGGAAGGTCTGGGACAGGGTCGGTATTTGGACTATGGCTACACCTTC.